This T cell receptor (beta chain) was captured by sequencing in a study of response to subunit inactivated influenza vaccine. Study-wide results and limits: With each seasonal influenza vaccination, the authors suggested, few new T cells are recruited.

Points on this clonotype: Its antigen is undetermined.

One entry per CDR3 protein results from TCRdb running MiXCR on the RT-PCR reads. The sample contains about 480,000 distinct CDR3 sequences, approximately 11% of which appear only once. Germline values: CDR1 ENHRY, CDR2 SYGVKD. The V gene end was trimmed by 6 bases and the J gene end by 2 bases; junction bases not matched to a gene: 11. CDR3 length: 18 amino acids. The material was PBMCs from blood, obtained around seven weeks after vaccination. The chain has TRBV10-3 and TRBJ2-3; 13 bases are shared with TRBD2. This receptor was identified in a man aged 50-59 years who received an inactivated influenza vaccine. As DNA, the CDR3 is TGTGCCATCAGCAAAACCGGGACTAGCGGGGCATTCACAGATACGCAGTATTTT. Translating gives CAISKTGTSGAFTDTQYF.